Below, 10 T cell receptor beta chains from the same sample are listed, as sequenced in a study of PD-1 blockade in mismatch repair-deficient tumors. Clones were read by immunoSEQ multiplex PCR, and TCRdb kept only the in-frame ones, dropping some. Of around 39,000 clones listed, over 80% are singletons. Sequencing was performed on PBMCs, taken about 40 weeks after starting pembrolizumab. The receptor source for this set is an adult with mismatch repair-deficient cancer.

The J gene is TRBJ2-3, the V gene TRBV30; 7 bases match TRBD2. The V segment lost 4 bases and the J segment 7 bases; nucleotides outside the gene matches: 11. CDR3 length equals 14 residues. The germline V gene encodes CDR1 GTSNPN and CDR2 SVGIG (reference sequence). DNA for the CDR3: TGTGCCTGGATGGGAAGCGGGACGGCCTATACGCAGTATTTT. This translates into CAWMGSGTAYTQYF.

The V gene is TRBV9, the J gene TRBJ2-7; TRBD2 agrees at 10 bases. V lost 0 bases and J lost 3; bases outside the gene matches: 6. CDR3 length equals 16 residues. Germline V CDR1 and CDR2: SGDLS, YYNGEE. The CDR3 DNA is TGTGCCAGCAGCGTAGAGCCAGCGGGAGGGTTCTACGAGCAGTACTTC. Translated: CASSVEPAGGFYEQYF. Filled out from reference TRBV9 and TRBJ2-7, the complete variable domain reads DSGVTQTPKHLITATGQRVTLRCSPRSGDLSVYWYQQSLDQGLQFLIQYYNGEERAKGNILERFSAQQFPDLHSELNLSSLELGDSALYFCASSVEPAGGFYEQYFGPGTRLTVT.

In nucleotides, the CDR3 is TGTGCCAGCAGCTTGGGGACAGGGGGCAGTTCACCCCTCCACTTT. Translating gives CASSLGTGGSSPLHF. The chain has TRBV7-9 and TRBJ1-6; 12 bases are a match to TRBD1. Germline V gives CDR1 SEHNR, CDR2 FQNEAQ (reference sequence). Unmatched junction bases numbered 3, after V lost 3 bases and J lost 9 bases. CDR3 size: 15 residues.

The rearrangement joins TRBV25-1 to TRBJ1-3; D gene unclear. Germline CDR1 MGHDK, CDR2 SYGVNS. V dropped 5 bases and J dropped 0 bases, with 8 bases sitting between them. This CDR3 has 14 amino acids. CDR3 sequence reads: CASSLFSSGNTIYF. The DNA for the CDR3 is TGTGCCAGCAGTCTATTTAGCTCTGGAAACACCATATATTTT.

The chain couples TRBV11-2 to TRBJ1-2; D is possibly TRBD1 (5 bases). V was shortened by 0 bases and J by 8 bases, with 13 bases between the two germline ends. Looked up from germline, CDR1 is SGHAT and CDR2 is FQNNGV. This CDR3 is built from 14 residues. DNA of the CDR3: TGTGCCAGCAGCTTAGAAGGGGCAGGCCTGGGCTACACCTTC. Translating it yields CASSLEGAGLGYTF.

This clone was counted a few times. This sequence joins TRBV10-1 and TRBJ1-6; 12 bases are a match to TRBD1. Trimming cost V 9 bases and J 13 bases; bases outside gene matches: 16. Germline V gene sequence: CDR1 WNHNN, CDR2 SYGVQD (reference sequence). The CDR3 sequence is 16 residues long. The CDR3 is CARPGQGAGLTYPLHF. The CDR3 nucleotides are TGCGCCAGGCCGGGACAGGGGGCGGGCCTGACTTACCCCCTCCACTTT.

The CDR3 region has the DNA TGTGCCAGCAGTTACCAACCCACAGTGAACACTGAAGCTTTCTTT. Its translation is CASSYQPTVNTEAFF. V and J are TRBV6-5 and TRBJ1-1; D is ambiguous. V was clipped by 2 bases and J by 0 bases, with 10 bases between them. This CDR3 is built from 15 residues. CDR1 MNHEY and CDR2 SVGAGI come from the germline V gene.

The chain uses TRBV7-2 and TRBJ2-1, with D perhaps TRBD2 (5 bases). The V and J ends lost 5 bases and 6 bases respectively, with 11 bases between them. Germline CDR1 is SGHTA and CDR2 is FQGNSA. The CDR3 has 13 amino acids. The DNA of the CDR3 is TGTGCCAGCAGCGAACTAGTGGCCAATGAGCAGTTCTTC. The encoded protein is CASSELVANEQFF.

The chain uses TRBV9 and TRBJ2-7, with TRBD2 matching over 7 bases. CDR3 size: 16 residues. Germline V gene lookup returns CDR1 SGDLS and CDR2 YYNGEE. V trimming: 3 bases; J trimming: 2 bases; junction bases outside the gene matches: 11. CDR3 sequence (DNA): TGTGCCAGCAGCGGAGCTAGCGGAGCGACCCCCTACGAGCAGTACTTC. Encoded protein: CASSGASGATPYEQYF.

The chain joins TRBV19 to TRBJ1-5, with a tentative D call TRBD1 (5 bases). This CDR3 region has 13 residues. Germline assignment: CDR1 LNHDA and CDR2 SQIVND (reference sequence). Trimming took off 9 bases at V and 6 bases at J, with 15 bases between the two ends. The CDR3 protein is CASSRKGVQPQHF. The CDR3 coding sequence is TGTGCCAGCTCCAGGAAAGGGGTTCAGCCCCAGCATTTT.